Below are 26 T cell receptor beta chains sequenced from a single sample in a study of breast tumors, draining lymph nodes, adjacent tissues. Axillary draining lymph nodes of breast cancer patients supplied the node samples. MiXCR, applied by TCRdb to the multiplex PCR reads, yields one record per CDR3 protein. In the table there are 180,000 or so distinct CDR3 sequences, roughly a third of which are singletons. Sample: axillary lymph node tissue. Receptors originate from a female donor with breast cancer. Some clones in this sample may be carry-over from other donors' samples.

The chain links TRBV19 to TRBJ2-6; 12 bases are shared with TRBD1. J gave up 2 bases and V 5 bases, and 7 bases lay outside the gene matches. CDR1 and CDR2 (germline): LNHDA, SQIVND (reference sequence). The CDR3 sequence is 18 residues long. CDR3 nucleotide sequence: TGTGCCAGTAGTCTCACCGGGACAGGGGGCCCTGGGGCCAACGTCCTGACTTTC. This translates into CASSLTGTGGPGANVLTF.

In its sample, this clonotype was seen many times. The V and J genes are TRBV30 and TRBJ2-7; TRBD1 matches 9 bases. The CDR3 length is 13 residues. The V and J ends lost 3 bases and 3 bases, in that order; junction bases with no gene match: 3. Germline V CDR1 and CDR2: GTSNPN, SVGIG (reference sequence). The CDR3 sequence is CAWRVTGGYEQYF. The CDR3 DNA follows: TGTGCCTGGAGGGTGACAGGGGGCTACGAGCAGTACTTC.

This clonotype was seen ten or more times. The CDR3 DNA is TGTGCCAGCAGCCTTCCGACAGGGTCACGTCAGCCCCAGCATTTT. As protein: CASSLPTGSRQPQHF. J is TRBJ1-5 and V is TRBV28, with 7 bases fitting TRBD1. This CDR3 is 15 amino acids long. Germline CDR1 and CDR2: MDHEN and SYDVKM. V shed 6 bases and J 6 bases; nucleotides not matched to a gene: 11. The full variable domain, in which reference TRBV28 and TRBJ1-5 provide the parts outside the CDR3, is DVKVTQSSRYLVKRTGEKVFLECVQDMDHENMFWYRQDPGLGLRLIYFSYDVKMKEKGDIPEGYSVSREKKERFSLILESASTNQTSMYLCASSLPTGSRQPQHFGDGTRLSIL.

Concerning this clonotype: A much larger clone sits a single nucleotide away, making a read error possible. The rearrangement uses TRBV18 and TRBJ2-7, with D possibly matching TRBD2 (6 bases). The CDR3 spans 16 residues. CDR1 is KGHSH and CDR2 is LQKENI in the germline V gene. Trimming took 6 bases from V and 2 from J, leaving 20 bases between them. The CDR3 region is CASSPPGAGRTYEQYF. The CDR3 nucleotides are TGTGCCAGCTCCCCTCCCGGAGCCGGGAGAACCTACGAGCAGTACTTC.

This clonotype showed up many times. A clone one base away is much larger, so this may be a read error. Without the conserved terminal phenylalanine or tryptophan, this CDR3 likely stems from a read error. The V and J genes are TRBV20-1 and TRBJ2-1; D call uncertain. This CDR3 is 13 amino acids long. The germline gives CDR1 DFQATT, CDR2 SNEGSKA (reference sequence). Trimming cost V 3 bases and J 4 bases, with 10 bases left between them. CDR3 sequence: CSASIRPYNEQFV. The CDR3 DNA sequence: TGCAGTGCTAGTATACGTCCTTACAATGAGCAGTTCGTC.

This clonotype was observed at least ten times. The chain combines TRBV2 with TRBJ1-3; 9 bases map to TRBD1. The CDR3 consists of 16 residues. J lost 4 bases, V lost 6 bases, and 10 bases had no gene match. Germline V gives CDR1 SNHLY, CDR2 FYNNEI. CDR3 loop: CASRNPGTGSGNTIYF. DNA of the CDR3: TGTGCCAGCAGGAATCCTGGGACAGGGAGCGGAAACACCATATATTTT.

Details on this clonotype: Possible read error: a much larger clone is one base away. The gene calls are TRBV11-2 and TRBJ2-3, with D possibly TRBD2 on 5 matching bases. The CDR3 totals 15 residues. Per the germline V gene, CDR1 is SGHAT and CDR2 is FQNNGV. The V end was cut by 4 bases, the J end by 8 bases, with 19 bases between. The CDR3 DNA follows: TGTGCCAGCAGCTCCACAGCGGCAGCAAGGTTTACGCAGTATTTT. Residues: CASSSTAAARFTQYF.

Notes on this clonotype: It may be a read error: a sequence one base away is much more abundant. CDR3: CAGIPNGPDNQPQHF. CDR3 DNA sequence: TGTGCCGGCATCCCCAATGGTCCGGACAATCAGCCCCAGCATTTT. This sequence joins TRBV28 and TRBJ1-5; D unclear. Trimming removed 11 bases at V and 3 bases at J, with 20 bases between. Germline V lookup: CDR1 MDHEN, CDR2 SYDVKM. This CDR3 is 15 amino acids long.

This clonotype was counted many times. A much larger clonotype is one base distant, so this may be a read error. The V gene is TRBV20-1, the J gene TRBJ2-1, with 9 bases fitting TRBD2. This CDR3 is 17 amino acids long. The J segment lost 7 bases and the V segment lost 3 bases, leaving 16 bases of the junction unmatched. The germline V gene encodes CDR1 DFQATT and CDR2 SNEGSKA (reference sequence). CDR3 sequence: CSASGVVAGARRNEQFF. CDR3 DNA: TGCAGTGCTAGCGGCGTGGTAGCGGGAGCTCGTAGGAATGAGCAGTTCTTC.

In nucleotides, the CDR3 is TGCGCCAGCAGCCCGGGGAGGACAGGGGGTCGGATTGGCAATCAGCCCCAGCATTTT. Encoded protein: CASSPGRTGGRIGNQPQHF. The chain recombines TRBV5-1 with TRBJ1-5; 10 nucleotides agree with TRBD1. Trimming took 4 bases from V and 2 from J; bases not matched to a gene: 15. This CDR3 comprises 19 residues. CDR1 is SGHRS and CDR2 is YFSETQ in the germline V gene.

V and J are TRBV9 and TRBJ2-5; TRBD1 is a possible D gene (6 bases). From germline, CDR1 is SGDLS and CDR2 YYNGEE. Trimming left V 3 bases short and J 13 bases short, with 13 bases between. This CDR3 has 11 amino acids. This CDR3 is CASSAGTILYF. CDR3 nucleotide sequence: TGTGCCAGCAGCGCCGGGACAATCCTGTACTTC.

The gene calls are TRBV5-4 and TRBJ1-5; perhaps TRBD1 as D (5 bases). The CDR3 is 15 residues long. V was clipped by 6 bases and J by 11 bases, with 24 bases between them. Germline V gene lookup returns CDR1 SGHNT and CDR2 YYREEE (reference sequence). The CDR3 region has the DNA TGTGCCAGCACCAAAGGGCCCAGGGAACGAGAGACCCAGCATTTT. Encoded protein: CASTKGPRERETQHF.

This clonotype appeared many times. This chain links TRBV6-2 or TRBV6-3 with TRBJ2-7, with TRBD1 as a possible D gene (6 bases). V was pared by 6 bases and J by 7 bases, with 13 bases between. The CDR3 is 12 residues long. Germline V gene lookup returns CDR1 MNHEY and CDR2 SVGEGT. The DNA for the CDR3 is TGTGCCAGCAGGTCCAGGGGTTGGGAGCAGTACTTC. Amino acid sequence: CASRSRGWEQYF.

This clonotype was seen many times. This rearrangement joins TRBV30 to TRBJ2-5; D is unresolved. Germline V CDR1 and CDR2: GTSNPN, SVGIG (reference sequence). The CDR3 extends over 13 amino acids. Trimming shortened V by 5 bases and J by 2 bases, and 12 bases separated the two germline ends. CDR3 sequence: CAWERALQETQYF. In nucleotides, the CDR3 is TGTGCCTGGGAAAGGGCATTACAAGAGACCCAGTACTTC.

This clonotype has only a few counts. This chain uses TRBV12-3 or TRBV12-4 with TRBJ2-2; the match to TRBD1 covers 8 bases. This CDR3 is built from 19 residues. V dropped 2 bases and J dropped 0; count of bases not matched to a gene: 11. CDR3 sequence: CASSLWPGGSNSNTGELFF. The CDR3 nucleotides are TGTGCCAGCAGTTTATGGCCAGGGGGCAGCAACTCGAACACCGGGGAGCTGTTTTTT.

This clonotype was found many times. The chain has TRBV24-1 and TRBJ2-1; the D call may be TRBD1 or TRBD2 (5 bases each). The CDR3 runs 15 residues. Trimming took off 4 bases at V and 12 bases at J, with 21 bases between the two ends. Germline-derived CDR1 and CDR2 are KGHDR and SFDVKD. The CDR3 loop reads CATSEYRGVLHGQFF. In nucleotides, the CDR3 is TGTGCCACCAGTGAGTATCGAGGGGTACTCCATGGGCAGTTCTTC.

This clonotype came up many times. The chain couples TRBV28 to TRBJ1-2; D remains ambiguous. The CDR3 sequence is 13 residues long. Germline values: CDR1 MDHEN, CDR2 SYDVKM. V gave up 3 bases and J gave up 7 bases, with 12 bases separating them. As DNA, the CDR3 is TGTGCCAGCAGTTTCACGCCCTATCGTGGCTACACCTTC. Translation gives CASSFTPYRGYTF.

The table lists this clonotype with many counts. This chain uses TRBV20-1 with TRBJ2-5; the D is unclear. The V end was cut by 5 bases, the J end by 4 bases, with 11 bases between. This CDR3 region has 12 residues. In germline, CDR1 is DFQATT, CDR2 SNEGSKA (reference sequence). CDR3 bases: TGCAGTGCTCCATGGGCAGGAGAGACCCAGTACTTC. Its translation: CSAPWAGETQYF.

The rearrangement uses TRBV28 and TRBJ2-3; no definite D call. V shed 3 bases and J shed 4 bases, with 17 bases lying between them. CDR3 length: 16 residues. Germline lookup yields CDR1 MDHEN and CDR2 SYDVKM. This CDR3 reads CASSLGTGPSADTQYF. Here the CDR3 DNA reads TGTGCCAGCAGTTTGGGAACTGGGCCCTCCGCAGATACGCAGTATTTT.

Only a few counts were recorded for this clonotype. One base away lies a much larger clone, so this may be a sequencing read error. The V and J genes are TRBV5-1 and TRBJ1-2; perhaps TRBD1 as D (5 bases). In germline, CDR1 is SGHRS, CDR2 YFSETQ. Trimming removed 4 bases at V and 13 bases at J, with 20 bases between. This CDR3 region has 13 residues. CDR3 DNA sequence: TGCGCCAGCAGCCCAGAAGGGACGTTCCACTGCACCTTC. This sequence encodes CASSPEGTFHCTF.

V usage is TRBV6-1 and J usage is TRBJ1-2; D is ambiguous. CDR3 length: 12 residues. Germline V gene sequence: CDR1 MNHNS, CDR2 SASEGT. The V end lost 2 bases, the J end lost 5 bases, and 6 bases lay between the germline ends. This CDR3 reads CASSERRYGYTF. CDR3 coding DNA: TGTGCCAGCAGTGAAAGGAGATATGGCTACACCTTC.

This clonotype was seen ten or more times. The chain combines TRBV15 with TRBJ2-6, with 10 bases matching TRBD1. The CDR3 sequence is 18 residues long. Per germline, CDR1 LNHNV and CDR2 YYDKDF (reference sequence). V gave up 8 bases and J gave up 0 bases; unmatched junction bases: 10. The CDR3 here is CATGAGQGFFSGANVLTF. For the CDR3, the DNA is TGTGCCACCGGGGCGGGACAGGGGTTTTTCTCTGGGGCCAACGTCCTGACTTTC.

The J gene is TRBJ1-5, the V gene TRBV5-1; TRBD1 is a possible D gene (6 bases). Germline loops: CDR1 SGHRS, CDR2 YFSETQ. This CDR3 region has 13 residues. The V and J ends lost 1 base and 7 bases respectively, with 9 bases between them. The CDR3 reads CASSLKGDQPQHF. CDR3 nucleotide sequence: TGCGCCAGCAGCTTGAAGGGGGACCAGCCCCAGCATTTT.

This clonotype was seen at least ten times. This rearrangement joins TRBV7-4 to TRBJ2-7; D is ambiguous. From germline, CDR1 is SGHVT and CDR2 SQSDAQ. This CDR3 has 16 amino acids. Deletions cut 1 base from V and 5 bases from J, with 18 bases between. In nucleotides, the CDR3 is TGTGCCAGCAGCTTAGGTGGTAGGGTGTCAATTAACGAGCAGTACTTC. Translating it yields CASSLGGRVSINEQYF.

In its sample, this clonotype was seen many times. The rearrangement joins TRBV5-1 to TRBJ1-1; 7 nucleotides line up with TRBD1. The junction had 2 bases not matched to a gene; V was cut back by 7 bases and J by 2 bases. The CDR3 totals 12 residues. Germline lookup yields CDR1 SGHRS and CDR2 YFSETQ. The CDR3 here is CASRQGNTEAFF. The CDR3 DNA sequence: TGCGCCAGCCGACAGGGCAACACTGAAGCTTTCTTT.

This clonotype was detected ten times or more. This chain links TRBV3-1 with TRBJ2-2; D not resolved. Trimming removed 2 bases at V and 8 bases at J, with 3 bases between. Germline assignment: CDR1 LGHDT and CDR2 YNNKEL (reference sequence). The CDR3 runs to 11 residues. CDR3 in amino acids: CASSQRGELFF. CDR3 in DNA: TGTGCCAGCAGCCAAAGAGGGGAGCTGTTTTTT.